Listed below are T cell receptor beta chains from one sample, sequenced in a study of CD8 T cells in Susac syndrome. Each CDR3 protein gets one entry after TCRdb re-called the immunoSEQ multiplex PCR reads with MiXCR. The sample comprises 250,000 to 300,000 distinct CDR3 sequences, 89% of which are singletons, and around 0.18% rests with the top ten. Sequencing was carried out using CD8+ T cells from PBMCs. Receptors were obtained from a human donor with multiple sclerosis. Each CDR3 is given without its conserved first and last residue. The D gene is left open where the match is weak. The size of a clone is reported for some rows only, either as once, few or many, or as a class for expanded clones.

d_gene: TRBD1
v_gene: TRBV12-3/TRBV12-4
j_gene: TRBJ1-5
abundance: once
CDR3aa: ASSPPVNRGSVEPQH

d_gene: -
v_gene: TRBV27
j_gene: TRBJ2-5
abundance: once
CDR3aa: ASTTQGETQY

d_gene: TRBD1
v_gene: TRBV24-1
j_gene: TRBJ1-2
abundance: -
CDR3aa: ATSEPGQADWGYT

d_gene: -
v_gene: TRBV29-1
j_gene: TRBJ2-5
abundance: -
CDR3aa: SVEDPSDQETQY

d_gene: -
v_gene: TRBV2
j_gene: TRBJ2-2
abundance: -
CDR3aa: ASREGAATGELF

d_gene: -
v_gene: TRBV9
j_gene: TRBJ2-1
abundance: -
CDR3aa: ASSVDMTSDGLF

d_gene: -
v_gene: TRBV13
j_gene: TRBJ1-4
abundance: -
CDR3aa: ASRRGTTDEKLF

d_gene: TRBD2
v_gene: TRBV30
j_gene: TRBJ2-1
abundance: -
CDR3aa: AWSASGGRYNEQF

d_gene: -
v_gene: TRBV12-3/TRBV12-4
j_gene: TRBJ2-5
abundance: -
CDR3aa: ASSLGAGETQY

d_gene: TRBD1
v_gene: TRBV27
j_gene: TRBJ2-1
abundance: -
CDR3aa: ASSHGTGATNEQF

d_gene: -
v_gene: TRBV9
j_gene: TRBJ2-7
abundance: -
CDR3aa: ASSSGQSSYEQY

d_gene: -
v_gene: TRBV11-2
j_gene: TRBJ2-3
abundance: -
CDR3aa: ASSSGATSTDTQY

d_gene: -
v_gene: TRBV28
j_gene: TRBJ1-5
abundance: -
CDR3aa: ASTEGFQPQH

d_gene: -
v_gene: TRBV18
j_gene: TRBJ2-7
abundance: -
CDR3aa: ASSLATPVLPYEQY

d_gene: -
v_gene: TRBV20-1
j_gene: TRBJ2-4
abundance: -
CDR3aa: SARVPLALAKNIQY

d_gene: -
v_gene: TRBV9
j_gene: TRBJ1-2
abundance: -
CDR3aa: ASSVQTNYGYT

d_gene: -
v_gene: TRBV4-3
j_gene: TRBJ2-7
abundance: -
CDR3aa: ASSQAASSYEQY

d_gene: TRBD2
v_gene: TRBV3-1
j_gene: TRBJ2-1
abundance: once
CDR3aa: ASSFSGTIYNEQF

d_gene: -
v_gene: TRBV19
j_gene: TRBJ1-2
abundance: -
CDR3aa: ASSIEVRFPGYT

d_gene: -
v_gene: TRBV19
j_gene: TRBJ2-1
abundance: -
CDR3aa: ASSMSPFSYNEQF

d_gene: TRBD1
v_gene: TRBV19
j_gene: TRBJ1-4
abundance: -
CDR3aa: ASSAQGGEKLF

d_gene: TRBD1
v_gene: TRBV7-3
j_gene: TRBJ2-2
abundance: -
CDR3aa: ASSDQLGQGSTGELF

d_gene: -
v_gene: TRBV20-1
j_gene: TRBJ1-5
abundance: -
CDR3aa: SASPGPYSNQPQH

d_gene: -
v_gene: TRBV30
j_gene: TRBJ2-7
abundance: -
CDR3aa: AWSQTGESSYEQY

d_gene: -
v_gene: TRBV12-3/TRBV12-4
j_gene: TRBJ2-7
abundance: -
CDR3aa: ASSLTGPAYEQY

d_gene: -
v_gene: TRBV20-1
j_gene: TRBJ2-7
abundance: -
CDR3aa: SASPSQGHEQY

d_gene: TRBD1
v_gene: TRBV25-1
j_gene: TRBJ2-5
abundance: -
CDR3aa: ASSGTGEWETQY

d_gene: -
v_gene: TRBV6-2/TRBV6-3
j_gene: TRBJ2-1
abundance: -
CDR3aa: ASSYPDNEQF

d_gene: -
v_gene: TRBV30
j_gene: TRBJ2-2
abundance: -
CDR3aa: AWSVLGEDTGELF

d_gene: -
v_gene: TRBV12-3/TRBV12-4
j_gene: TRBJ2-7
abundance: -
CDR3aa: ASSLSWAEQY

d_gene: -
v_gene: TRBV19
j_gene: TRBJ2-3
abundance: -
CDR3aa: ASSIEGPFTDTQY

d_gene: -
v_gene: TRBV29-1
j_gene: TRBJ2-3
abundance: -
CDR3aa: SVEVWTDASTDTQY

d_gene: -
v_gene: TRBV20-1
j_gene: TRBJ1-1
abundance: -
CDR3aa: SAREPVKAAF

d_gene: -
v_gene: TRBV6-2/TRBV6-3
j_gene: TRBJ2-3
abundance: -
CDR3aa: ASSGGRDATDTQY

d_gene: TRBD2
v_gene: TRBV20-1
j_gene: TRBJ2-3
abundance: -
CDR3aa: SARGLAASTDTQY

d_gene: -
v_gene: TRBV29-1
j_gene: TRBJ2-3
abundance: -
CDR3aa: SVWCQAEVEWGCADTQY

d_gene: -
v_gene: TRBV20-1
j_gene: TRBJ2-1
abundance: -
CDR3aa: SAGWGKNNEQF

d_gene: -
v_gene: TRBV9
j_gene: TRBJ2-1
abundance: -
CDR3aa: ASSVGGLGEQF

d_gene: -
v_gene: TRBV12-3/TRBV12-4
j_gene: TRBJ2-7
abundance: -
CDR3aa: ASSFAGSSEQY

d_gene: -
v_gene: TRBV9
j_gene: TRBJ2-1
abundance: -
CDR3aa: ASSVVGSPHNEQF

d_gene: TRBD1
v_gene: TRBV15
j_gene: TRBJ1-2
abundance: -
CDR3aa: ATSIGQGSGYT

d_gene: -
v_gene: TRBV30
j_gene: TRBJ2-2
abundance: -
CDR3aa: AWSFFDRGELF

d_gene: TRBD2
v_gene: TRBV7-8
j_gene: TRBJ2-1
abundance: -
CDR3aa: ASSVEIGLADYNEQF

d_gene: TRBD1
v_gene: TRBV7-6
j_gene: TRBJ2-7
abundance: once
CDR3aa: ASSLETGIEQY